A single sample gave rise to the 28 T cell receptor beta chains below, sequenced in a study of shared clonotypes between healthy human individuals (TCRdb year 2020). Libraries were prepared through the immunoSEQ multiplex PCR assay. TCRdb provides this immuneACCESS table in a form limited to in-frame rearrangements. Some clones are lacking; in checked studies, under half of them reflect an unresolved V gene, and why the rest are absent is not known. This sample lists around 330,000 clones; under 80% were detected once. The ten top clones hold 10% of the sample. The material sequenced was memory CD4+ T cells sorted from blood. The cell subset or site label, as the study defines it: CD45RA-negative fraction. The receptors were gathered from a man younger than 40 in good health.

V and J are TRBV7-6 and TRBJ2-5; the D is unclear. Trimming pared 8 bases from V and 2 bases from J, leaving 12 bases between. Germline V gives CDR1 SGHVS, CDR2 FNYEAQ. CDR3 length: 13 amino acids. The CDR3 region is CASGWQSQETQYF. The CDR3 DNA reads as TGTGCCAGCGGTTGGCAGTCACAAGAGACCCAGTACTTC.

The chain combines TRBV28 with TRBJ2-7; D assignment may be TRBD1 or TRBD2 (7 bases each). CDR1 and CDR2 from the germline V gene are MDHEN and SYDVKM. This CDR3 region has 14 residues. Between the trimmed V and J ends, which lost 7 bases and 3 bases, there was a span of 16 bases. The CDR3 nucleotides are TGTGCCAGCACCCAGGGGGGGAGCCTCTACGAGCAGTACTTC. Its translation: CASTQGGSLYEQYF.

The chain joins TRBV6-1 to TRBJ1-5, with D unresolved. This CDR3 is 12 amino acids long. Germline assignment: CDR1 MNHNS and CDR2 SASEGT. V was clipped by 9 bases and J by 4 bases, with 10 bases between them. The CDR3 sequence is CASQAPNQPQHF. CDR3 bases: TGTGCCAGTCAAGCCCCAAATCAGCCCCAGCATTTT.

The gene calls are TRBV5-4 and TRBJ1-3, with a weak D call TRBD1 (5 bases). This CDR3 comprises 15 residues. With 0 bases removed from V and 0 bases from J, the gap between germline ends came to 7 bases. CDR1 and CDR2 (germline): SGHNT, YYREEE (reference sequence). This CDR3 is CASSLVGDSGNTIYF. DNA of the CDR3: TGTGCCAGCAGCTTGGTAGGGGACTCTGGAAACACCATATATTTT.

This chain uses TRBV5-1 with TRBJ2-5, with TRBD1 matching over 7 bases. Germline V lookup: CDR1 SGHRS, CDR2 YFSETQ. Trimming took 4 bases from V and 5 from J; bases not matched to a gene: 5. This CDR3 has 13 residues. CDR3 coding DNA: TGCGCCAGCAGCCCCACAGGGGAGGAGACCCAGTACTTC. Amino acid sequence: CASSPTGEETQYF.

The chain links TRBV5-1 to TRBJ2-3; 15 positions agree with TRBD2. Germline V gene sequence: CDR1 SGHRS, CDR2 YFSETQ. This CDR3 spans 18 amino acids. The V segment lost 4 bases and the J segment 0 bases; nucleotides outside the gene matches: 6. As DNA, the CDR3 is TGCGCCAGCAGCACCGGACTAGCGGGGGGGTACAGCACAGATACGCAGTATTTT. The encoded protein is CASSTGLAGGYSTDTQYF. Supplemented by reference TRBV5-1 and TRBJ2-3, the full variable domain reads KAGVTQTPRYLIKTRGQQVTLSCSPISGHRSVSWYQQTPGQGLQFLFEYFSETQRNKGNFPGRFSGRQFSNSRSEMNVSTLELGDSALYLCASSTGLAGGYSTDTQYFGPGTRLTVL.

V is TRBV6-6 and J is TRBJ2-7; D is undetermined. This CDR3 contains 12 residues. Trimming shortened V by 5 bases and J by 3 bases, and 8 bases separated the two germline ends. From germline, CDR1 is MNHNY and CDR2 SVGAGI (reference sequence). The CDR3 nucleotides are TGTGCCAGCAGTGGAACTCACTACGAGCAGTACTTC. Translated: CASSGTHYEQYF.

CDR3 amino acids: CASKERQRNTIYF. The CDR3 DNA sequence: TGTGCCAGCAAGGAGAGACAGAGAAACACCATATATTTT. The chain recombines TRBV28 with TRBJ1-3; D possibly corresponds to TRBD1 (5 bases). CDR1 is MDHEN and CDR2 is SYDVKM in the germline V gene. The CDR3 has 13 amino acids. V lost 7 bases, J lost 5 bases, and 12 bases lay in between.

The chain carries TRBV20-1 and TRBJ2-1; D not certain. The CDR3 consists of 10 residues. The germline V gene has CDR1 DFQATT and CDR2 SNEGSKA (reference sequence). Trimming removed 6 bases from V and 11 bases from J, with 11 bases in between. CDR3 DNA sequence: TGCAGTGCCAAAGTGACGCAGCAGTTCTTC. Translated: CSAKVTQQFF.

The gene calls are TRBV18 and TRBJ2-3, with D hard to call. CDR3 length equals 13 residues. Trimming took 5 bases from V and 2 from J, leaving 8 bases between them. In germline, CDR1 is KGHSH, CDR2 LQKENI. In nucleotides, the CDR3 is TGTGCCAGCTCAATTGGAGTCACAGATACGCAGTATTTT. It translates to CASSIGVTDTQYF.

The chain recombines TRBV11-2 with TRBJ2-2; D perhaps matches TRBD2 (6 bases). CDR3 length: 15 amino acids. The germline CDR1 and CDR2 sequences are SGHAT and FQNNGV. V shed 1 base and J shed 7 bases, with 13 bases lying between them. The CDR3 sequence: CASSLVGREVGELFF. CDR3 nucleotides: TGTGCCAGCAGCTTAGTGGGCAGGGAGGTCGGGGAGCTGTTTTTT.

This clone has only one observation. This rearrangement joins TRBV5-1 to TRBJ2-7, with TRBD1 identical over 7 bases. V lost 4 bases to trimming and J lost 4 bases; unmatched junction nucleotides: 5. CDR1 and CDR2 (germline): SGHRS, YFSETQ. There are 13 residues in the CDR3. The CDR3: CASSPGTEYEQYF. The CDR3 DNA sequence: TGCGCCAGCAGCCCAGGGACAGAATACGAGCAGTACTTC.

The chain combines TRBV28 with TRBJ2-6, with D possibly TRBD1 on 5 matching bases. The length of the CDR3 is 18 residues. The ends were cut back, 7 bases at V and 0 bases at J, with 19 bases in the middle. Germline lookup yields CDR1 MDHEN and CDR2 SYDVKM. CDR3 DNA: TGTGCCAGCACTCAGGGTCCGGACGGCGGCTCTGGGGCCAACGTCCTGACTTTC. Protein: CASTQGPDGGSGANVLTF.

The V gene is TRBV5-6, the J gene TRBJ1-5; 11 bases fit TRBD1. The germline gives CDR1 SGHDT, CDR2 YYEEEE. The CDR3 length is 19 residues. The J segment lost 6 bases and the V segment lost 1 base, leaving 15 bases of the junction unmatched. The CDR3 sequence: CASSLWGTGTGGRGQPQHF. Written as DNA, the CDR3 is TGTGCCAGCAGCTTGTGGGGGACCGGGACAGGGGGTCGAGGTCAGCCCCAGCATTTT.

The chain employs TRBV19 and TRBJ2-1; D perhaps matches TRBD2 (6 bases). Germline assignment: CDR1 LNHDA and CDR2 SQIVND (reference sequence). CDR3 length equals 13 residues. With 8 bases removed from V and 4 bases from J, the gap between germline ends came to 12 bases. The CDR3 DNA reads as TGTGCCAGTGGGCTAGCGAATTACAATGAGCAGTTCTTC. Its translation is CASGLANYNEQFF.

CDR3 residues: CASSYSNSFDEQFF. CDR3 nucleotide sequence: TGTGCCAGCAGTTACTCGAACAGCTTCGATGAGCAGTTCTTC. The chain has TRBV6-5 and TRBJ2-1; D uncertain. Trimming removed 0 bases at V and 8 bases at J, with 11 bases between. The CDR3 covers 14 residues. CDR1 and CDR2 from the germline V gene are MNHEY and SVGAGI.

Notes on this clone: This sample also contains other DNA sequences that code for the same CDR3. The chain is built from TRBV7-9 and TRBJ1-1; TRBD1 agrees at 7 bases. With V trimmed by 1 base and J by 1 base, 0 bases remained unmatched. CDR1 and CDR2 from the germline V gene are SEHNR and FQNEAQ (reference sequence). CDR3 size: 14 residues. CDR3 DNA: TGTGCCAGCAGCTTAGGACAGGGGAACACTGAAGCTTTCTTT. Protein sequence: CASSLGQGNTEAFF.

This clone was seen more than once but under ten times. This chain links TRBV28 with TRBJ1-5; tentatively, D is TRBD1 (5 bases). This CDR3 contains 15 residues. The ends were cut back, 5 bases at V and 4 bases at J, with 15 bases in the middle. In germline, CDR1 is MDHEN, CDR2 SYDVKM. This chain's CDR3 is CASSLGFGGNQPQHF. The CDR3 region has the DNA TGTGCCAGCAGTCTTGGCTTCGGGGGAAATCAGCCCCAGCATTTT.

Many counts were recorded for this clone. In DNA, the CDR3 is TGCGCCAGCAGCCAAGAATTTGATGGATATACGGTAGTATACGAGCAGTACTTC. Translation: CASSQEFDGYTVVYEQYF. V gene TRBV4-3 combines with J gene TRBJ2-7; no firm D call. The germline V gene encodes CDR1 LGHNA and CDR2 YSLEER. This CDR3 spans 18 amino acids. V lost 0 bases to trimming and J lost 4 bases, with 22 bases between them.

This chain uses TRBV11-2 with TRBJ2-7; D possibly corresponds to TRBD1 (6 bases). The CDR3 is 14 residues long. Germline CDR1 and CDR2: SGHAT and FQNNGV. Trimming removed 5 bases at V and 0 bases at J, with 11 bases between. CDR3 sequence (DNA): TGTGCCAGCAGCCCCGACAGGACCTCCTACGAGCAGTACTTC. Translation: CASSPDRTSYEQYF.

The chain couples TRBV28 to TRBJ2-5, with D possibly TRBD2 on 6 matching bases. This CDR3 spans 13 amino acids. Germline lookup yields CDR1 MDHEN and CDR2 SYDVKM. V shed 4 bases and J shed 4 bases, with 10 bases lying between them. CDR3 bases: TGTGCCAGCAGTTCCGGGAGCGTAGAGACCCAGTACTTC. This codes for CASSSGSVETQYF.

This clone was seen a few times. CDR3 DNA: TGTGCCAGCAGCCTAAGACAGGGGACCTACGAGCAGTACTTC. Translating it yields CASSLRQGTYEQYF. This rearrangement joins TRBV7-2 to TRBJ2-7; 8 bases are a match to TRBD1. Germline V gives CDR1 SGHTA, CDR2 FQGNSA. The ends lost 5 bases at V and 2 bases at J; junction bases unmatched: 5. This CDR3 is built from 14 residues.

The chain has TRBV27 and TRBJ2-1; D is unclear. This CDR3 has 13 residues. The V gene lost 6 bases and the J gene lost 4 bases, with 10 bases spanning the gap. The germline gives CDR1 MNHEY, CDR2 SMNVEV (reference sequence). In nucleotides, the CDR3 is TGTGCCAGCAGAAATCGGGCGTACAATGAGCAGTTCTTC. Protein sequence: CASRNRAYNEQFF.

The rearrangement uses TRBV4-3 and TRBJ2-7, with D uncertain. The CDR3 length is 14 residues. Trimming removed 0 bases from V and 7 bases from J, with 13 bases in between. Germline assignment: CDR1 LGHNA and CDR2 YSLEER. The chain's CDR3 is CASSQENTRREQYF. The CDR3 coding sequence is TGCGCCAGCAGCCAAGAGAACACAAGAAGGGAGCAGTACTTC.

This chain connects TRBV28 to TRBJ2-3; D is unclear. CDR3 size: 14 residues. V dropped 6 bases and J dropped 2 bases, with 12 bases sitting between them. CDR1 is MDHEN, CDR2 SYDVKM, per germline. The CDR3, as DNA: TGTGCCAGCAGGTTCGGTACCCACACAGATACGCAGTATTTT. It yields the protein CASRFGTHTDTQYF. The variable domain in full, completed from reference TRBV28 and TRBJ2-3, reads DVKVTQSSRYLVKRTGEKVFLECVQDMDHENMFWYRQDPGLGLRLIYFSYDVKMKEKGDIPEGYSVSREKKERFSLILESASTNQTSMYLCASRFGTHTDTQYFGPGTRLTVL.

This clone was seen a handful of times. The chain carries TRBV5-4 and TRBJ1-1; the D gene is possibly TRBD1 (5 bases). The length of the CDR3 is 15 residues. Trimming left V 2 bases short and J 0 bases short, with 11 bases between. CDR1 is SGHNT, CDR2 YYREEE, per germline (reference sequence). CDR3 in amino acids: CASSFSRGMNTEAFF. CDR3 coding DNA: TGTGCCAGCAGCTTTAGTCGGGGGATGAACACTGAAGCTTTCTTT. Filled out from reference TRBV5-4 and TRBJ1-1, the complete variable domain reads ETGVTQSPTHLIKTRGQQVTLRCSSQSGHNTVSWYQQALGQGPQFIFQYYREEENGRGNFPPRFSGLQFPNYSSELNVNALELDDSALYLCASSFSRGMNTEAFFGQGTRLTVV.

The V and J genes are TRBV11-2 and TRBJ2-3; D is unclear. V dropped 5 bases and J dropped 2 bases, with 14 bases sitting between them. CDR1 is SGHAT and CDR2 is FQNNGV in the germline V gene. The CDR3 extends over 15 amino acids. This CDR3 reads CASSLLNSNTDTQYF. The CDR3, as DNA: TGTGCCAGCAGCCTTTTGAATTCTAACACAGATACGCAGTATTTT.

The chain joins TRBV7-9 to TRBJ1-5, with D unclear. CDR3 length equals 16 residues. Looked up from germline, CDR1 is SEHNR and CDR2 is FQNEAQ (reference sequence). Trimming shortened V by 1 base and J by 3 bases, and 13 bases separated the two germline ends. CDR3 coding DNA: TGTGCCAGCAGCTTAGTTCTAGACAATTACAATCAGCCCCAGCATTTT. Its translation: CASSLVLDNYNQPQHF. The full variable domain, completed using reference TRBV7-9 and TRBJ1-5, is DTGVSQNPRHKITKRGQNVTFRCDPISEHNRLYWYRQTLGQGPEFLTYFQNEAQLEKSRLLSDRFSAERPKGSFSTLEIQRTEQGDSAMYLCASSLVLDNYNQPQHFGDGTRLSIL.